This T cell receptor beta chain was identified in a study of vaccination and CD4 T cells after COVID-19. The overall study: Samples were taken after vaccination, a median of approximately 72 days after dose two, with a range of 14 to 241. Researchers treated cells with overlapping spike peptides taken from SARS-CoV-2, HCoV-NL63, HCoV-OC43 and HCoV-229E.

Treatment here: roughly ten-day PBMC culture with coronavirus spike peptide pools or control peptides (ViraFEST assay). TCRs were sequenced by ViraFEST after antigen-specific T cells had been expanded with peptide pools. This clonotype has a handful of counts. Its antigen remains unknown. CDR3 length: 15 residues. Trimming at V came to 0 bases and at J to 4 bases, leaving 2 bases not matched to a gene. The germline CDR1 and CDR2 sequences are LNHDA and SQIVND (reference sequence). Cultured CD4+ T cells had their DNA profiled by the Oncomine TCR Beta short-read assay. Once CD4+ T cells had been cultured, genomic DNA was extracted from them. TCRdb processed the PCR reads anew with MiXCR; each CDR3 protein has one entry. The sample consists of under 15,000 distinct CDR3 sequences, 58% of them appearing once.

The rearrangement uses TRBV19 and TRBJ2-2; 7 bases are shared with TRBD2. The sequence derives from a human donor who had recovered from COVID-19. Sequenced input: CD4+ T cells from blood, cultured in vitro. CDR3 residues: CASSIEIAGTGELFF. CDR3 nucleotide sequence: TGTGCCAGTAGTATAGAGATAGCGGGCACCGGGGAGCTGTTTTTT. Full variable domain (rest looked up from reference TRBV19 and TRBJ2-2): DGGITQSPKYLFRKEGQNVTLSCEQNLNHDAMYWYRQDPGQGLRLIYYSQIVNDFQKGDIAEGYSVSREKKESFPLTVTSAQKNPTAFYLCASSIEIAGTGELFFGEGSRLTVL.